The 20 T cell receptor beta chains presented below share a single source sample, sequenced in a study of cytomegalovirus exposure and HLA in healthy donors. PCR used 60 Vbeta primers and 13 Jbeta primers. Clones were read by immunoSEQ multiplex PCR, and TCRdb kept only the in-frame ones, dropping some. This table has roughly 140,000 clones, around a tenth appearing once. Material for sequencing was PBMCs. All receptors come from a male donor in good health and CMV-seronegative.

The chain carries TRBV19 and TRBJ2-7; 7 bases map to TRBD1. V lost 5 bases, J lost 5 bases, and 15 bases stayed unmatched. The CDR3 is made up of 16 amino acids. The V gene's germline CDR1 is LNHDA and CDR2 SQIVND (reference sequence). CDR3 DNA sequence: TGTGCCAGTAGTCCCTTTATGGAACAGGGGACCGACGAGCAGTACTTC. Its translation is CASSPFMEQGTDEQYF.

This clone has only a few counts. The chain employs TRBV11-2 and TRBJ2-7, with a possible D match to TRBD2 (6 bases). Trimming cost V 5 bases and J 6 bases, with 23 bases left between them. The CDR3 spans 16 residues. CDR1 and CDR2 (germline): SGHAT, FQNNGV. The chain's CDR3 is CASSVLIYGGRSEQYF. The CDR3 coding sequence is TGTGCCAGCAGCGTTCTGATATACGGGGGAAGGAGCGAGCAGTACTTC.

This clone was counted only a few times. The V and J genes are TRBV4-3 and TRBJ2-6; TRBD2 aligns across 9 bases. Germline V gene data show CDR1 as LGHNA and CDR2 as YSLEER. This CDR3 has 18 amino acids. V lost 2 bases and J lost 0; bases outside the gene matches: 5. The CDR3 reads CASSQKLAGFSGANVLTF. In nucleotides, the CDR3 is TGCGCCAGCAGCCAAAAACTAGCGGGCTTCTCTGGGGCCAACGTCCTGACTTTC.

This clone was detected a few times. The CDR3 reads CASSTPGQGRYEQYF. In DNA form, the CDR3 reads TGTGCCAGCAGCACACCGGGACAGGGGAGATACGAGCAGTACTTC. The chain employs TRBV28 and TRBJ2-7; 10 nucleotides agree with TRBD1. There are 15 residues in the CDR3. The germline V gene has CDR1 MDHEN and CDR2 SYDVKM. Germline trimming cut 6 bases from V and 4 bases from J; bases unmatched to any gene: 9.

This clone was found a few times. This chain connects TRBV7-9 to TRBJ2-4; 8 nucleotides line up with TRBD2. CDR3 length equals 18 residues. From germline, CDR1 is SEHNR and CDR2 FQNEAQ (reference sequence). After removal of 3 bases from V and 2 bases from J, the junction contained 12 bases not matched to a gene. The CDR3 coding sequence is TGTGCCAGCAGCTTGGGACTAGACGGGGCGGTGACCAAAAACATTCAGTACTTC. Protein sequence: CASSLGLDGAVTKNIQYF.

The V call is TRBV4-3, the J call TRBJ2-1; unclear D gene. V shed 0 bases and J shed 0 bases, with 9 bases lying between them. The CDR3 runs to 16 residues. Germline CDR1 and CDR2: LGHNA and YSLEER. The CDR3 sequence: CASSQDAGPSYNEQFF. The CDR3 DNA is TGCGCCAGCAGCCAAGATGCAGGCCCCTCCTACAATGAGCAGTTCTTC.

A remark on this clone: This sample also contains other DNA sequences that code for the same CDR3. The chain is built from TRBV4-3 and TRBJ1-6, with D unresolved. CDR3 length equals 14 residues. Trimming cost V 1 base and J 7 bases, with 8 bases left between them. Germline V gene sequence: CDR1 LGHNA, CDR2 YSLEER. In DNA form, the CDR3 reads TGCGCCAGCAGCCAAGGGGGAGAGAATTCACCCCTCCACTTT. This sequence encodes CASSQGGENSPLHF.

This clone has just a few counts. This chain joins TRBV6-1 and TRBJ2-3; 11 bases are shared with TRBD2. The V gene's germline CDR1 is MNHNS and CDR2 SASEGT. Unmatched junction bases numbered 1, after V lost 6 bases and J lost 2 bases. This CDR3 contains 14 residues. CDR3 sequence reads: CASRGLAVTDTQYF. The CDR3 region has the DNA TGTGCCAGCAGGGGACTAGCGGTCACAGATACGCAGTATTTT.

The chain is built from TRBV7-2 and TRBJ1-2; the D gene is possibly TRBD1 (5 bases). The germline V gene encodes CDR1 SGHTA and CDR2 FQGNSA. This CDR3 comprises 14 residues. V was trimmed by 1 base and J by 5 bases, leaving 11 bases between them. Written as DNA, the CDR3 is TGTGCCAGCAGCTTAGGGGGGGATCGGTATGGCTACACCTTC. The encoded protein is CASSLGGDRYGYTF. Based on the CDR3 plus reference TRBV7-2 and TRBJ1-2, the full variable domain is GAGVSQSPSNKVTEKGKDVELRCDPISGHTALYWYRQSLGQGLEFLIYFQGNSAPDKSGLPSDRFSAERTGGSVSTLTIQRTQQEDSAVYLCASSLGGDRYGYTFGSGTRLTVV.

This clone was seen a few times. The J gene is TRBJ2-5, the V gene TRBV4-3, with 14 bases matching TRBD2. CDR1 and CDR2 (germline): LGHNA, YSLEER. V dropped 5 bases and J dropped 4; count of bases not matched to a gene: 9. The CDR3 extends over 17 amino acids. CDR3 sequence reads: CASSYGTSGSLGETQYF. The DNA for the CDR3 is TGCGCCAGCAGCTACGGGACTAGCGGGAGCTTGGGAGAGACCCAGTACTTC.

The genes are TRBV28 and TRBJ2-3, with 13 bases lining up with TRBD2. There are 15 residues in the CDR3. V lost 6 bases to trimming and J lost 7 bases; unmatched junction nucleotides: 7. CDR1 is MDHEN and CDR2 is SYDVKM in the germline V gene. CDR3 loop: CASSQGTSGANTQYF. CDR3 DNA sequence: TGTGCCAGCAGCCAGGGGACTAGCGGGGCCAATACGCAGTATTTT.

A few counts support this clone. The DNA for the CDR3 is TGTGCCAGCAGTTTTAGCGGGAGTATGAATGAGCAGTTCTTC. The encoded protein is CASSFSGSMNEQFF. This chain links TRBV27 with TRBJ2-1; the match to TRBD2 covers 9 bases. The germline V gene encodes CDR1 MNHEY and CDR2 SMNVEV (reference sequence). J lost 7 bases, V lost 3 bases, and 4 bases had no gene match. This CDR3 spans 14 amino acids.

This clone has just a few counts. The chain combines TRBV5-1 with TRBJ1-1; D gene uncertain. The CDR3 length is 16 residues. The V end was cut by 3 bases, the J end by 0 bases, with 15 bases between. Germline V gives CDR1 SGHRS, CDR2 YFSETQ. The CDR3 sequence is CASSYRTNRMNTEAFF. DNA of the CDR3: TGCGCCAGCAGCTATCGCACAAACCGAATGAACACTGAAGCTTTCTTT.

V and J are TRBV4-1 and TRBJ2-1; 13 bases match TRBD2. The CDR3 spans 18 residues. J gave up 4 bases and V 3 bases, and 9 bases lay outside the gene matches. CDR1 and CDR2 (germline): MGHRA, YSYEKL. For the CDR3, the DNA is TGCGCCAGCAGCCATAAGGGACTAGCGGGACCTGGGTACAATGAGCAGTTCTTC. It encodes CASSHKGLAGPGYNEQFF.

As for this clone: The same CDR3 arises from other DNA sequences in this sample as well. The chain has TRBV9 and TRBJ1-5; 9 bases are shared with TRBD1. Germline assignment: CDR1 SGDLS and CDR2 YYNGEE. The length of the CDR3 is 14 residues. The V gene end was trimmed by 2 bases and the J gene end by 6 bases; junction bases not matched to a gene: 3. Here the CDR3 DNA reads TGTGCCAGCAGCGTGGGACAGGGTGGTCAGCCCCAGCATTTT. The encoded protein is CASSVGQGGQPQHF.

J is TRBJ2-7 and V is TRBV5-4; 9 positions agree with TRBD1. Per the germline V gene, CDR1 is SGHNT and CDR2 is YYREEE (reference sequence). V gave up 0 bases and J gave up 2 bases; unmatched junction bases: 3. CDR3 length: 15 residues. The CDR3 region is CASSLGWDRAYEQYF. The DNA of the CDR3 is TGTGCCAGCAGCTTGGGATGGGACAGGGCCTACGAGCAGTACTTC.

This clone was detected a few times. The gene calls are TRBV28 and TRBJ1-2; 11 bases match TRBD1. Unmatched junction bases numbered 12, after V lost 8 bases and J lost 7 bases. There are 15 residues in the CDR3. Germline V gene sequence: CDR1 MDHEN, CDR2 SYDVKM. The CDR3: CASGQGAQMSRGYTF. CDR3 nucleotide sequence: TGTGCCAGCGGACAGGGGGCGCAGATGTCCCGTGGCTACACCTTC.

This clone showed up just a few times. This sample also contains other DNA sequences that code for the same CDR3. The CDR3 protein is CASRAGGNTEAFF. CDR3 DNA: TGTGCCAGCAGGGCAGGGGGGAACACTGAAGCTTTCTTT. J is TRBJ1-1 and V is TRBV6-5, with 7 nucleotides matching TRBD1. This CDR3 is built from 13 residues. The J segment lost 1 base and the V segment lost 6 bases, leaving 2 bases of the junction unmatched. Germline V gene lookup returns CDR1 MNHEY and CDR2 SVGAGI.

The chain combines TRBV6-1 with TRBJ1-3, with a tentative D call TRBD1 (5 bases). Trimming left V 4 bases short and J 0 bases short, with 13 bases between. From germline, CDR1 is MNHNS and CDR2 SASEGT. This CDR3 spans 16 amino acids. The CDR3 protein is CASSGSGYVSGNTIYF. In DNA, the CDR3 is TGTGCCAGCAGTGGATCAGGGTACGTCTCTGGAAACACCATATATTTT.

V and J are TRBV7-2 and TRBJ2-5; 7 bases are a match to TRBD1. TRBJ2-7 explains the end of the DNA better; the J call may be wrong. Germline CDR1 and CDR2: SGHTA and FQGNSA. CDR3 length: 13 amino acids. CDR3: CASSRRQGDEQYF. The CDR3 nucleotides read TGTGCCAGCAGCCGACGACAGGGTGACGAGCAGTACTTC.